This TCR beta chain comes out of a study of shared clonotypes between healthy human individuals. Study-wide findings and caveats: Only blood underwent sampling, and tissue repertoires likely differ.

Between the trimmed V and J ends, which lost 5 bases and 0 bases, there was a span of 23 bases. The germline CDR1 and CDR2 sequences are SQVTM and ANQGSEA. The CDR3 contains 18 residues. Notes on this clone: Its antigen is unknown.

The data were produced by immunoSEQ multiplex PCR, yet TCRdb's version contains in-frame clones alone and is incomplete. Of approximately 2,000,000 clones listed, around 95% are singletons. CD45RO-negative cells were positively selected for CCR7, leaving out terminally differentiated effector memory CD45RA+ cells. This TCR derives from a man aged 18 to 30 in good health. Some clones in this sample may be carry-over from other donors' samples. The rearrangement links TRBV29-1 to TRBJ2-1; weak D call: TRBD2 (5 bases). What was sequenced was naive CD8+ T cells from PBMCs. CDR3 protein: CSVSGLVGNRLSYNEQFF. CDR3 DNA: TGCAGCGTTTCCGGACTGGTCGGCAATCGTCTCTCCTACAATGAGCAGTTCTTC.